A selection of T cell receptor beta chains follows, all from one sample in a study of T cells in Graves' hyperthyroidism and ophthalmopathy. From the multiplex PCR reads, TCRdb called clonotypes with MiXCR, one entry per CDR3 protein. The sample lists about 380,000 distinct CDR3 sequences, around an eighth seen once, with more than 20% in the top ten. Specimen: blood. Receptors were obtained from a man younger than 40 with Graves' hyperthyroidism that later progressed to Graves' ophthalmopathy. The CDR3 runs from the conserved cysteine through the conserved F or W. A D gene is named only where the DNA matches it firmly. The size of a clone is reported for some rows only, either as once, few or many, or as a class for expanded clones.

d_gene,j_gene,v_gene,abundance,CDR3aa,CDR3nt
.,TRBJ1-1,TRBV27,many,CASSRWSDTEAFF,TGTGCCAGCAGCCGTTGGTCAGACACTGAAGCTTTCTTT
.,TRBJ1-1,TRBV28,.,CASSLIGGEAFF,TGTGCCAGCAGTTTAATAGGTGGAGAAGCTTTCTTT
.,TRBJ2-5,TRBV7-9,many,CASSLGHAETQYF,TGTGCCAGCAGCTTAGGGCACGCAGAGACCCAGTACTTC
TRBD2,TRBJ2-1,TRBV9,few,CASSPLTSGGLSSYNEQFF,TGTGCCAGCAGCCCTCTGACTAGCGGGGGCCTTAGCTCCTACAATGAGCAGTTCTTC
TRBD2,TRBJ2-1,TRBV20-1,.,CSARDPSGGAPNAYNEQFF,TGCAGTGCTAGAGATCCAAGCGGGGGGGCTCCCAATGCCTACAATGAGCAGTTCTTC
.,TRBJ2-7,TRBV2,many,CASSERQSYEQYF,TGTGCCAGCAGTGAAAGGCAGTCCTACGAGCAGTACTTC
.,TRBJ2-5,TRBV30,many,CAWSVKGGETQYF,TGTGCCTGGAGTGTTAAGGGGGGAGAGACCCAGTACTTC
.,TRBJ1-1,TRBV9,few,CASSVDPARGTEAFF,TGTGCCAGCAGCGTAGATCCTGCTAGGGGCACTGAAGCTTTCTTT
.,TRBJ1-3,TRBV5-1,.,CASSLVVGVSGNTIYF,TGCGCCAGCAGCTTGGTCGTCGGAGTCTCTGGAAACACCATATATTTT
.,TRBJ1-2,TRBV11-3,many,CASSLWSDPSNYGYTF,TGTGCCAGCAGCTTATGGTCAGACCCATCTAACTATGGCTACACCTTC
.,TRBJ1-3,TRBV27,many,CASRHRASGNTIYF,TGTGCCAGCAGGCACAGGGCATCTGGAAACACCATATATTTT
.,TRBJ2-3,TRBV7-9,many,CAVGDTQYF,TGTGCCGTGGGAGATACGCAGTATTTT
.,TRBJ1-1,TRBV2,many,CASTWQDAQAFF,TGTGCCAGCACTTGGCAGGACGCCCAAGCTTTCTTT
TRBD1,TRBJ1-1,TRBV12-3/TRBV12-4,.,CASITTGEAFF,TGTGCCAGCATTACGACAGGGGAAGCTTTCTTT
.,TRBJ2-2,TRBV2,many,CASSASENTGELFF,TGTGCCAGCAGTGCTAGCGAGAACACCGGGGAGCTGTTTTTT